This T cell receptor beta chain was documented in a study of T cells in women clearing cervical HPV infection. Some clones are missing from TCRdb's copy, which holds only in-frame ones; the method was immunoSEQ multiplex PCR. The table for this sample gives fewer than 30,000 clones. CDR1 SGHAT and CDR2 FQNNGV come from the germline V gene. This CDR3 is 14 amino acids long. The J segment lost 5 bases and the V segment lost 2 bases, leaving 4 bases of the junction unmatched. In the case of this clone: Antigen specificity is unknown. The CDR3 end lies 3 residues beyond the end of the read and is filled in from the germline J gene.

Study-level findings and limits: T-cell numbers per sample were unknown and may explain richness differences.

The receptor was isolated from a woman between 18 and 69 years old with a cervical HPV16 infection that either progressed to CIN3+ or cleared (not recorded which). Specimen: blood buffy coat. V is TRBV11-2 and J is TRBJ2-3; 7 bases agree with TRBD2. The CDR3 bases that were read are TGTGCCAGCAGCTTACCGGGGGGACGAGATACG. The encoded protein is CASSLPGGRDT. The full CDR3 protein is CASSLPGGRDTQYF.